These 3 T cell receptor beta chains came from one sample sequenced in a study of cytomegalovirus exposure and HLA in healthy donors. Produced via immunoSEQ multiplex PCR; TCRdb's table is partial and in-frame only. Of fewer than 140,000 clones in the sample, roughly 90% were seen once. Sequencing was done on a sample of PBMCs. Receptors originate from a woman between 18 and 29 years old in good health and CMV-seropositive.

The J gene is TRBJ2-2, the V gene TRBV27; possibly TRBD1 for D (5 bases). CDR3 length equals 13 residues. Germline V CDR1 and CDR2: MNHEY, SMNVEV (reference sequence). V was shortened by 5 bases and J by 7 bases, with 11 bases between the two germline ends. The CDR3 sequence: CASSIQGFGELFF. The CDR3 DNA sequence: TGTGCCAGCAGTATTCAGGGTTTCGGGGAGCTGTTTTTT.

This sequence joins TRBV7-9 and TRBJ2-4, with 9 bases identical to TRBD2. This CDR3 has 19 amino acids. Germline V lookup: CDR1 SEHNR, CDR2 FQNEAQ (reference sequence). J lost 3 bases, V lost 5 bases, and 17 bases had no gene match. CDR3 region: CASSPIAGGGAGGKNIQYF. In nucleotides, the CDR3 is TGTGCCAGCAGCCCTATCGCAGGCGGGGGGGCCGGGGGCAAAAACATTCAGTACTTC.

The gene calls are TRBV7-8 and TRBJ2-4, with D maybe TRBD2 (5 bases). V dropped 2 bases and J dropped 8 bases, with 19 bases sitting between them. The CDR3 spans 16 residues. Germline V gene sequence: CDR1 SGHVS, CDR2 FQNEAQ. Here the CDR3 DNA reads TGTGCCAGCAGCTTAATCCGTGGCCTCGAGGGTGACATTCAGTACTTC. Translation gives CASSLIRGLEGDIQYF.